This T cell receptor (beta chain) was sequenced for a study of cytomegalovirus exposure and HLA in healthy donors (dated by TCRdb to about 2017). Broadly, across the study: In an earlier analysis of about 560 of the donors, roughly 300 Gb of sequence data and approximately 120 million unique TCR beta sequences from approximately 180 million T cells were reported. Approximately 310 gigabases of sequencing data and around 90 million unique TCR sequences made up an early release that covered roughly 670 HLA-typed donors. The study used immunosequencing to profile the T cell repertoires of approximately 630 subjects and linked those repertoires to cytomegalovirus serostatus. In an earlier analysis of a few hundred of the donors, high-throughput TCR beta sequencing was used to judge whether each TCR beta V gene segment behaved as functional or pseudogenic. Donor age, sex, ethnicity and CMV serostatus were collected together with the repertoire data. All discovery cohort repertoires had been generated using a single sequencing platform. The study was designed to test whether signatures of past pathogen exposure could be identified by cataloging public T cell receptors. In the later analysis, no new phenotypic data were used to find candidate immune exposures; instead, reliance was placed on TCR beta sequences and their occurrence across donors. The genetic ancestry cluster associated with self-reported Caucasian donors included about 81% of the approximately 430 genotyped donors. Typing coverage varied by locus: roughly 629-640 donors for A, B, C, DRB1 and DQB1; approximately 500 for DQA1; nearly 610 for DPA1; approximately 490 for DPB1. Across approximately 400 genotyped donors of the cohort, an average of approximately 240,000 unique TCR beta nucleotide sequences per donor were sequenced, and 15% to 20% of those sequences were non-productive. A later genetic analysis took genome-wide SNP genotypes for about three fifths of the roughly 670 donors and used that subset as a discovery cohort. Both class I and class II loci were covered by HLA typing, at four-digit resolution. A later analysis re-examined previously published TCR beta repertoires from 500 to 700 donors and added high-resolution HLA genotyping to investigate patterns of TCR occurrence. In addition to the first cohort of 650 to 800 subjects, a separate validation cohort of 120 different subjects was used. A few DR-DQ haplotypes were treated as single units for association and clustering because of strong linkage in the cohort. To predict cytomegalovirus infection status, the study combined high-throughput TCR immunosequencing, statistical association of individual TCRs with disease status, and machine learning.

Receptors were amplified or captured by the immunoSEQ multiplex PCR assay. The multiplex PCR relied on a mix of 60 forward primers for TCR Vbeta segments and 13 reverse primers for TCR Jbeta segments. Amplification of the CDR3 region of rearranged TCR beta genes was performed with a multiplex PCR assay on genomic DNA. The amplified TCR beta libraries were sequenced on the Illumina HiSeq System as 87-base-pair reads. As for the original processing: A later analysis tallied 70 million to 100 million unique TCR beta chains across the 660 or so repertoires, and around 9.9 million of those chains were shared by two or more donors. To remove PCR and sequencing errors, raw reads were error-corrected and collapsed into unique sequences using a nearest-neighbor algorithm that merged closely related sequences. To assign V, D and J gene segments, CDR3 sequences were aligned to IMGT reference sequences. For a sequence to be retained, at least a six-nucleotide match to both a V gene segment and a J gene segment was required. A rearrangement counted as productive if the CDR3 had no stop codons and remained in frame with V and J, and every other rearrangement counted as non-productive. CDR3 was defined according to IMGT convention as the region running from the second conserved V-encoded cysteine to the conserved J-encoded phenylalanine. In an earlier analysis of just under 600 of the donors, sequences lacking an unambiguous match to a single V gene segment were excluded. An earlier analysis of a few hundred of the donors classified V segments as functional when productive rearrangements were above 56.7% and as segregating when the standard deviation between donors was above 5%. To diagnose cytomegalovirus status from the catalog of TCR beta chain sequences, a statistical classification framework was built. In a later analysis, TCR nucleotide sequences were compared against IMGT/GENE-DB human TR gene sequences so that V and J genes could be assigned. Using the TCRdist pipeline, a later analysis assigned CDR3 sequences along with most-parsimonious VDJ recombination scenarios. In a later analysis, each TCR beta chain was defined by its CDR3 amino acid sequence together with its V-gene family, and reads lacking a unique V-gene family were excluded. A later analysis removed 592 highly shared, low-generation-probability nucleotide sequences to deal with suspected cross-contamination and a sequencing artifact. A later analysis calculated a clonal expansion index for each public chain from normalized within-repertoire ranks of inferred template counts. A later analysis computed generation probabilities with a VDJ recombination model fitted to out-of-frame rearrangements, and checked the results against IGoR. A later analysis scored TCR-TCR, TCR-HLA and TCR-CMV co-occurrence with hypergeometric tests, applying a repertoire-size bias correction to TCR pairs. In a later analysis, false discovery rates were estimated by permuting HLA or CMV assignments 20 times. In a later analysis, co-occurring TCRs were grouped using DBSCAN, and TCRdist sequence similarity was added for clustering within HLA-allele-positive subsets. Repertoires with fewer than 30,000 or more than 120,000 public chains, plus five repertoires with anomalous nucleotide sharing, were excluded from co-occurrence clustering. The clones in this table, taken by TCRdb from immuneACCESS, are in-frame only. Not every clone is retained; where verified, under half of the shortfall comes from an unresolved V gene, and the cause of the rest is unknown. D and trimming come from the DNA, and the V and J calls and clone size come from that table. A total of about 130,000 clones appear in this sample, about two thirds of them only once. The ten largest make up over 4% of the sample.

Notes on this clone: Its specific antigen is unknown. The input lacks base qualities; no much larger clone sits a single base away.

General study outcomes and caveats: Across donors, most TCR sequences were observed very rarely, whereas some public TCRs were present in many individuals. CMV serostatus was the only immune exposure information available for the cohort. The authors suggested that the approach could potentially be extended to other disease states and immunological phenotypes. In a later genetic analysis, fewer N-insertions in productive TCRs were reported among donors in an Asian-associated ancestry cluster than the roughly 640-donor mean. In vitro tests confirmed that a few of the cytomegalovirus-associated TCR beta chains recognize cytomegalovirus antigens. A later analysis found that HLA-associated TCR beta chains were more clonally expanded and had lower generation probabilities than equally common non-associated chains. Correlated functional status among segregating V segments might reflect linkage disequilibrium, but an unknown experimental factor could not be ruled out. In a later analysis, several top co-occurrence clusters were reported to appear linked to parvovirus B19, influenza, CMV and Epstein-Barr virus. Cytomegalovirus status was reported to be diagnosed by the classifier with high specificity and sensitivity in both the original and validation cohorts. Some IMGT-functional V segments, including TRBV6-2 and TRBV6-3, could not be told apart with the 87-base-pair reads, so those segments were excluded. When HLA alleles, especially DR and DQ, strongly co-occurred, TCR associations were difficult to assign to individual alleles. Sequencing depth was assumed to be roughly uniform across donors in the presence/absence analyses, though that assumption may not hold. This cohort had only TCR beta chains sequenced, and the lack of alpha or paired-chain data limited which features could be detected. A further reported finding was that TCR beta sequences accurately predicted the HLA-A and HLA-B alleles for most subjects in the first cohort. In a later analysis, TCR association rates were found to vary across HLA loci, with the most associated TCRs seen for DRB1 alleles and the fewest for HLA-C alleles. According to a later analysis, most CMV-associated TCR beta chains appeared to be HLA-restricted, and the HLA associations seemed to be driven largely by CMV exposure. Because HLA typing was unavailable for some donors at each locus, only the typed subset was used in association tests. V-gene and J-gene trimming of TCR beta chains was associated with a missense DCLRE1C variant in a later genetic analysis, and the association was replicated in an independent cohort. In the study, roughly 160 TCR beta chains were listed as associated with cytomegalovirus. In an earlier analysis of more than 450 of the donors, most TCR beta V segments were observed in productive rearrangements about 87% or about 30% of the time, broadly matching IMGT annotations. Because counts were too low, about 15 rarely observed V segments, including chromosome 9 orphons, were left out of the earlier analysis of 500 to 750 of the donors. A group of highly shared sequence variants was considered likely to be a technical artifact of the sequencing pipeline. A later analysis associated around 16,000 TCR beta sequences with specific HLA alleles at a false discovery rate of 0.05.

Germline trimming: 6 bases from V, 3 bases from J; junction bases outside gene matches: 6. The germline V gene gives CDR1 as SNHLY and CDR2 as FYNNEI. Spanning cysteine to phenylalanine, the CDR3 consists of 15 amino acids. Here the CDR3 DNA is all that survives: 45 bases in frame from base 1. The cohort consisted of fewer than 700 healthy bone marrow donors. All cohort members were sampled while nominally healthy, although unrecorded immune exposures were likely present. The donor tested CMV seropositive, placing the donor among the 290 or so seropositive members of the cohort. Every donor gave a peripheral blood sample, and the peripheral blood mononuclear cells from that sample were used for TCR beta sequencing. Genomic DNA was extracted from the blood cell samples with the Qiagen DNeasy Blood Extraction Kit.

This receptor was identified in a man aged 50 to 59 in good health and CMV-seropositive. What was sequenced was PBMCs. The chain links TRBV2 with TRBJ2-3; 10 bases in the junction line up with TRBD2. For the CDR3, the sequence is CASSPLAGRTDTQYF. DNA sequence: TGTGCCAGCAGCCCACTAGCGGGACGTACAGATACGCAGTATTTT.